The text below deals with one T cell receptor (beta chain). There is no known antigen for this receptor. The input lacks base qualities; no much larger clone sits a single base away. This record belongs to a study of T cell responses to AZD1222 COVID-19 vaccine (dated by TCRdb to the early 2020s). Turning to the overall study: A total of 230 to 250 trial participants underwent TCR sequencing, of whom around 200 received two doses of AZD1222 and about 25 received two doses of the MenACWY control vaccine. Trial participants were enrolled by age into subgroups of 18-55, 56-69 and 70-plus years, and around 150, 28 and 57 TCR-sequenced participants, respectively, were included in these subgroups. Points the paper makes about the study in general: Only five to seven AZD1222 recipients were SARS-CoV-2 seropositive at baseline, limiting conclusions about previously exposed vaccinees. The 56-69-year group was small, and its depth increase did not reach significance, likely because of low power. The whole spike protein was spanned by vaccine-associated CD4 TCRs, and dominant responses were seen in regions 160-218 and 743-854. Because no samples from the day 14 peak response were available, repertoires could be characterized only after the peak T cell response. Spike-specific TCR breadth and depth rose significantly after two AZD1222 doses compared with day 0 and with MenACWY recipients. Participants were mostly white British and included more females than males, and it was suggested by the authors that clonal diversity may have been underestimated. Reportedly, close to half of the unique spike-specific TCRs recognized epitopes lying outside the regions that are mutated in the B.1.351 and B.1.1.7 variants.

Taken with the paper, the label for time point translates to: about 28 days (+/-7) after the second vaccine dose. Because spike-specific TCR depth and breadth did not differ between the two schedules, AZD1222 recipients who got a second dose at roughly 4 weeks were pooled with those who got a second dose at roughly 12 weeks. Vaccinee samples came from UK trials COV001 and COV002, including a single-blind randomized controlled phase 2/3 trial of AZD1222 (ChAdOx1 nCoV-19) in healthy adults. For TCRbeta chain sequencing, PBMC samples were collected from trial participants at day 0 and at day 28 after the second dose. The CDR3 regions of human TCRbeta chains were analyzed by immunosequencing. Processing in the source paper ran as follows. TCRs in the repertoires were matched against a reference library of SARS-CoV-2-specific TCRs that had been generated with the MIRA antigen-specificity platform. Breadth was defined as the fraction of unique TCRs that were SARS-CoV-2-associated. Depth was defined as the fraction of total T cells that were SARS-CoV-2-associated. Using the MIRA data, each spike-specific TCR was mapped to the spike region that the TCR reacts to and placed in a CD4 or CD8 class. Log10-transformed breadth and depth values were compared by one-way ANOVA with Sidak's multiple comparisons tests. Drawn from immuneACCESS, this table holds only the in-frame rearrangements with V and J called that TCRdb kept. Clones are partly lost; checked studies trace under half to an unresolved V gene and leave the rest unexplained. That table supplies the V and J calls and clone size; D and trimming were determined from the DNA. A total of about 150,000 clones appear in this sample, 90% of them only once. The ten largest clones add up to approximately 1.4% of the sample.

From its cysteine to its phenylalanine, the CDR3 spans 13 amino acids. Of the read, only the CDR3 DNA is kept; its 39 bases are in frame from base 1. The junction carries 12 bases between V and J, which are trimmed by 5 bases and 5 bases respectively. Taken from the germline V gene, the CDR1 and CDR2 loops are MGHRA and YSYEKL. The chain is encoded by TRBV4-1 joined to TRBJ1-1; no D gene is confidently identified. The sequence was collected from an adult who received the AZD1222 COVID-19 vaccine. The sequences come from peripheral blood, collected 28 days after the second AZD1222 dose. The nucleotide sequence reads as follows: TGCGCCAGCAGCTTTTCCATTAAGACTGAAGCTTTCTTT. It codes for CASSFSIKTEAFF.